This TCR beta chain was sequenced in a study of technical replicates of blood from a few donors. The assay was immunoSEQ multiplex PCR, and TCRdb's table has in-frame clones only and misses some. The sample contains 75,000 to 85,000 clones, over 75% of which appear only once. This receptor was taken from a human donor in good health. Some clones in this sample may be carry-over from other donors' samples. Material: PBMCs.

The DNA for the CDR3 is TGTGCCAGCAGCCCCACAGGGGGCAACTACAATGAGCAGTTCTTC. Residues: CASSPTGGNYNEQFF. V is TRBV7-7 and J is TRBJ2-1; TRBD1 matches 9 bases. The germline gives CDR1 SSHAT, CDR2 FNYEAQ (reference sequence). This CDR3 comprises 15 residues. V lost 5 bases, J lost 3 bases, and 5 bases stayed unmatched.